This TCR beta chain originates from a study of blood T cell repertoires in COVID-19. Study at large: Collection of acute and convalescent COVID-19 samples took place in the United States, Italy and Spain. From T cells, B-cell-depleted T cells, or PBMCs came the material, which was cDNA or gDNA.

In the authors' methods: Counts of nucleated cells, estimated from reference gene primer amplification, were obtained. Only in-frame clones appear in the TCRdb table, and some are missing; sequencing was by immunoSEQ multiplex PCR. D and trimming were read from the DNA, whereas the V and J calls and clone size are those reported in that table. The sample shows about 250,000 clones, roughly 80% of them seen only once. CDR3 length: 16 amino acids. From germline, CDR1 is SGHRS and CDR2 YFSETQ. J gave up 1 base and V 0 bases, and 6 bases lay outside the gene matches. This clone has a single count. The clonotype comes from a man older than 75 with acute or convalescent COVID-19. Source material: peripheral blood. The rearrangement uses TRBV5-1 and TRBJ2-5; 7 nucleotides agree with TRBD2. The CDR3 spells CASSLGASGPQETQYF. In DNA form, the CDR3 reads TGCGCCAGCAGCTTGGGGGCTAGCGGACCCCAAGAGACCCAGTACTTC.